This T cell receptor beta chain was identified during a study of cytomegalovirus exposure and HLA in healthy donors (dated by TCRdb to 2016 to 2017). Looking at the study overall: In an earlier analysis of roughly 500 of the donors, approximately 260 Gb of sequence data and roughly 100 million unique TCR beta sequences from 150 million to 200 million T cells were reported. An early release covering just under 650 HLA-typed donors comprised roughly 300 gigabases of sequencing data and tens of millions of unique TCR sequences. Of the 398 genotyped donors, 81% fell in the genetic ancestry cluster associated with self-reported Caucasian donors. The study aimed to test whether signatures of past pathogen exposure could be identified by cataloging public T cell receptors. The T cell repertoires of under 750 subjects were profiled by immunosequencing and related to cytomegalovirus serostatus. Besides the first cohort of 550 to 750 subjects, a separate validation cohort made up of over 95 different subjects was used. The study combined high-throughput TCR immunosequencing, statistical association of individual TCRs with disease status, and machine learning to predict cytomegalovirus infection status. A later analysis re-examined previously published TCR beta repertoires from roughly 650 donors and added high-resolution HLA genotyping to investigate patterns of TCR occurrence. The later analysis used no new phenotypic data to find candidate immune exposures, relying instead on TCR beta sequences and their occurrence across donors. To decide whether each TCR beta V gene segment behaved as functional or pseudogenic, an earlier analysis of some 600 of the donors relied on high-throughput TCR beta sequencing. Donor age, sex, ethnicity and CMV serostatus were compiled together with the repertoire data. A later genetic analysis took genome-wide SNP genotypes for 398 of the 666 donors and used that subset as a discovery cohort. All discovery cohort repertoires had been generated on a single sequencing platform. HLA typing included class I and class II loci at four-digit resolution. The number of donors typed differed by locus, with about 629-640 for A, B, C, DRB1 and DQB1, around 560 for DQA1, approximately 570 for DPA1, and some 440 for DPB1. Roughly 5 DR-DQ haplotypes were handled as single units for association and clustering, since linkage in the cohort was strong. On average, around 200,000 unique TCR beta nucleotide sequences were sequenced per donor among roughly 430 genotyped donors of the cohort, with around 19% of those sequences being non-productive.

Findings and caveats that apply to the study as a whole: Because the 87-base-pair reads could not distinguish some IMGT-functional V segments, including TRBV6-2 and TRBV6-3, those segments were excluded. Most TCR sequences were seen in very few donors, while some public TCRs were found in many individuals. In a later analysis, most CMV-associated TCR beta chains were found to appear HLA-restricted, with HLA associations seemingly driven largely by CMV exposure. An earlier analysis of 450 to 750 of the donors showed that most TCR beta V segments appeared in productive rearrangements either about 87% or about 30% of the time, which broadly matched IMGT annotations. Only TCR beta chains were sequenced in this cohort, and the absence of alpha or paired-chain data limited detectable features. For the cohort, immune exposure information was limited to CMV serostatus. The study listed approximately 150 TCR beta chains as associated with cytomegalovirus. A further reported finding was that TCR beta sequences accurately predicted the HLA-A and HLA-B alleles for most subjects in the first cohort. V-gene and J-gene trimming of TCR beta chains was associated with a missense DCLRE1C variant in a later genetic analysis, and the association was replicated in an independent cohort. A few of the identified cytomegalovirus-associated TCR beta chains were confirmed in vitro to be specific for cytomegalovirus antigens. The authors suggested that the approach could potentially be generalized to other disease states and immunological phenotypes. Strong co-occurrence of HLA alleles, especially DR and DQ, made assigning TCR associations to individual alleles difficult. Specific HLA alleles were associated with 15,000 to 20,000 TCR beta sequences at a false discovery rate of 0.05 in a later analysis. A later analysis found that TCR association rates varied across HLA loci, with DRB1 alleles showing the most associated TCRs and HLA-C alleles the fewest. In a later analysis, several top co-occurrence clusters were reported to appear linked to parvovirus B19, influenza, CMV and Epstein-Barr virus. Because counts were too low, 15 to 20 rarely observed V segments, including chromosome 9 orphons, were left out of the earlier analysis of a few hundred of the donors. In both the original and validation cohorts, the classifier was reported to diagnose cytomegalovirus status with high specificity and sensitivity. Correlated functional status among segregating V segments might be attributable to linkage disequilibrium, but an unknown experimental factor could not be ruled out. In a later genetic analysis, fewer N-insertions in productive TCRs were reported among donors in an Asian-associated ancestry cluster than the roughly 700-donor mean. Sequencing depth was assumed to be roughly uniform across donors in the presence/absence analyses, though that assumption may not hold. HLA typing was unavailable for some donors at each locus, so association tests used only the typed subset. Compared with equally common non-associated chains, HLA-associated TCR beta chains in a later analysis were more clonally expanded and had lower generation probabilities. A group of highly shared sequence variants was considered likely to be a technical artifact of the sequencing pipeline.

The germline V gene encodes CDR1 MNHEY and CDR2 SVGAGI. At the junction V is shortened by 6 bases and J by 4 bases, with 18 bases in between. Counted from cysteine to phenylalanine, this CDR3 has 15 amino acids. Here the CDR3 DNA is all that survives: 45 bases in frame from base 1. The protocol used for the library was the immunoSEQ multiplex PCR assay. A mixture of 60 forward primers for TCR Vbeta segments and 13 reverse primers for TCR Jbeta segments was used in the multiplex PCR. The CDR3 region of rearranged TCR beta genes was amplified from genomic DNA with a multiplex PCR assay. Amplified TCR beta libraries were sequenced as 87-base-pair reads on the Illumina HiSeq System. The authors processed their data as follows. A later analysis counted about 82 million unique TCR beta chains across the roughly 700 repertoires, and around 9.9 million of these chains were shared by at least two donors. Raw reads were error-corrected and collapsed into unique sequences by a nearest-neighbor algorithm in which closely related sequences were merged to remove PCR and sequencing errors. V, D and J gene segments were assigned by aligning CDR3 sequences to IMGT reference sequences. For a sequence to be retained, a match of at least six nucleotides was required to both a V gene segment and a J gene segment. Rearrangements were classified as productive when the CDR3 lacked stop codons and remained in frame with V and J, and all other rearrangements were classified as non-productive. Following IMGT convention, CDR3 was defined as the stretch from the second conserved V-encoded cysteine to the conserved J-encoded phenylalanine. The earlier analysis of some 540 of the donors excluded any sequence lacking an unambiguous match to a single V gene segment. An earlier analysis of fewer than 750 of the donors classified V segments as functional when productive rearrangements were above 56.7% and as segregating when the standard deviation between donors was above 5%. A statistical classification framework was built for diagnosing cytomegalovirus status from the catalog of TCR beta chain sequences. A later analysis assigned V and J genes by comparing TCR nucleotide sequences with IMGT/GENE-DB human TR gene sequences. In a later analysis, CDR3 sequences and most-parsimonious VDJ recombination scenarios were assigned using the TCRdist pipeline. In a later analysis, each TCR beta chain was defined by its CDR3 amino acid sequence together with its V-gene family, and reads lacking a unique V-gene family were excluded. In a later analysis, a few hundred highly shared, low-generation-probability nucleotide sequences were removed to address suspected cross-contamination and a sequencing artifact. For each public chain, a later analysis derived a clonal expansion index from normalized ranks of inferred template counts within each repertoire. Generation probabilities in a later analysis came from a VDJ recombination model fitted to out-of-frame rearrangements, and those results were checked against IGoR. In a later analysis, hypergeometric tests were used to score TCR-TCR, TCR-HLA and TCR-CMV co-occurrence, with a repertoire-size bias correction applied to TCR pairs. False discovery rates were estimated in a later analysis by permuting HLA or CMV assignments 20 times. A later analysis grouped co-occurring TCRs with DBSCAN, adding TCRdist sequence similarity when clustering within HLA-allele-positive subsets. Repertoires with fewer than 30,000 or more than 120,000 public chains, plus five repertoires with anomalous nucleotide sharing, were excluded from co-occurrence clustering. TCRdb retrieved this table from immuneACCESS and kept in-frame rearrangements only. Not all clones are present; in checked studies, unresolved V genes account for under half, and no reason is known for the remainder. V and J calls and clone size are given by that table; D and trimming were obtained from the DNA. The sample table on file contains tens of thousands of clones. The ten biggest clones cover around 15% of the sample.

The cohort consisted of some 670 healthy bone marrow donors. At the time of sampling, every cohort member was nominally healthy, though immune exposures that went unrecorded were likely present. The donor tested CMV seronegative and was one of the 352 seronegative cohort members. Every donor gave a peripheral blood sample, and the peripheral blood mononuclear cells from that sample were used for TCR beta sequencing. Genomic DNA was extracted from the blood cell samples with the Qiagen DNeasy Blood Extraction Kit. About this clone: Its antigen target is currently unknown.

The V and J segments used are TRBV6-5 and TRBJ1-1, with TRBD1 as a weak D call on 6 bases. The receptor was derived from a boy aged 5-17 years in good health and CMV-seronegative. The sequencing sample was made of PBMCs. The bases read TGTGCCAGCAGGGACGGATACAGGGAAGGCACTGAAGCTTTCTTT. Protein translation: CASRDGYREGTEAFF.